This T cell receptor beta chain stems from a study of blood T cell repertoires in COVID-19. The CDR3 contains 16 residues. Germline CDR1 and CDR2: MNHEY and SVGAGI. V gave up 2 bases and J gave up 3 bases; unmatched junction bases: 4. The count of this clone is one. TCRdb's table, derived via immunoSEQ multiplex PCR, lists solely in-frame clones and lacks some. The sample holds approximately 140,000 clones, 70% to 90% seen once. Sequencing was done on a sample of peripheral blood. The V call is TRBV6-5, the J call TRBJ1-6; 7 bases agree with TRBD1. The receptor was derived from a man aged 70-80 years with active COVID-19. The CDR3 loop reads CASSYGDRVYNSPLHF. The CDR3 nucleotides read TGTGCCAGCAGTTACGGGGACAGAGTCTATAATTCACCCCTCCACTTT.